This entry lists 2 T cell receptor beta chains sequenced from one sample in a study of post-analysis software for immune sequencing data. General study points: Relative to controls, patients had 4 or 5 TRBV segments at higher frequency, with TRBV5-6, TRBV5-1 and TRBV20-1 among these.

Every TCR beta cDNA library bore unique molecular identifiers. TCRdb recomputed calls from the PCR reads with MiXCR, one row per CDR3 protein. In the table there are some 690,000 distinct CDR3 sequences, 25% to 30% of which are singletons. Their specific antigens are unknown. Input material: blood. The receptors stem from a girl between 5 and 17 years old with multiple sclerosis.

The table lists this clonotype with a few counts. The germline gene is not matched at one end of the junction; a read error may be the cause. The chain couples TRBV10-3 to TRBJ2-5, with 8 bases aligning to TRBD1. Germline CDR1 reads ENHRY; CDR2 reads SYGVKD. CDR3 size: 13 residues. CDR3 sequence (DNA): TGTGCCATCAGTGACAGGGGGCAGGAGACTCAGTACTTC. This codes for CAISDRGQETQYF.

This clonotype came up a few times. The rearrangement links TRBV20-1 to TRBJ2-5, with a tentative D call TRBD2 (6 bases). Germline V CDR1 and CDR2: DFQATT, SNEGSKA (reference sequence). The CDR3 sequence is 13 residues long. Trimming took 8 bases from V and 5 from J, leaving 18 bases between them. The CDR3 DNA follows: TGCAGTTCGCGGGGATTGGGTAGGGAGACCCAGTACTTC. Amino acid sequence: CSSRGLGRETQYF.